This T cell receptor beta chain comes out of a study of blood T cell repertoires in COVID-19. As for the study in general: The United States, Italy and Spain provided the acute and convalescent COVID-19 samples. The analysed material was cDNA or gDNA that came from T cells, B-cell-depleted T cells, or PBMCs.

The CDR3 sequence is 13 residues long. Trimming stripped 4 bases from V and 1 base from J, with 8 bases between. Germline CDR1 SGDLS, CDR2 YYNGEE. Original data processing: Amplifying reference gene primers gave estimates of nucleated cell counts. Clones were sequenced by immunoSEQ multiplex PCR, and TCRdb holds only the in-frame ones, with some missing. That table supplies the V and J calls and clone size; D and trimming were determined from the DNA. The sample includes roughly 300,000 clones, 80% to 95% seen only once; the top ten take 2.2%. It was during active infection that Seattle patients were enrolled and then longitudinally followed.

Material: peripheral blood. This receptor was taken from a woman in her thirties with COVID-19, enrolled during active disease. The V and J genes are TRBV9 and TRBJ1-2, with no clear D. This chain's CDR3 is CASSIGSNYGYTF. The CDR3 DNA reads as TGTGCCAGCAGCATTGGTAGTAACTATGGCTACACCTTC.